The 5 T cell receptor beta chains below were found in one sample sequenced in a study of cytomegalovirus exposure and HLA in healthy donors. Primers included in the PCR were 60 Vbeta and 13 Jbeta primers. Sequenced by immunoSEQ multiplex PCR; TCRdb stores in-frame clones only, minus some. The table lists some 130,000 clones, roughly 80% of them singletons. The sequencing sample was made of PBMCs. These receptors were obtained from a boy younger than 18 in good health and CMV-seronegative.

This chain uses TRBV29-1 with TRBJ2-2, with TRBD1 matching 12 bases. This CDR3 contains 14 residues. V shed 5 bases, J shed 7 bases, and the junction held 5 bases outside the gene matches. Germline CDR1 is SQVTM and CDR2 is ANQGSEA. The chain's CDR3 is CSVPGQGASGELFF. CDR3 DNA sequence: TGCAGCGTTCCGGGACAGGGGGCCAGCGGGGAGCTGTTTTTT.

V gene TRBV19 combines with J gene TRBJ1-4; weak D call: TRBD1 (5 bases). Germline V lookup: CDR1 LNHDA, CDR2 SQIVND (reference sequence). V gave up 7 bases and J gave up 8 bases, with 20 bases separating them. This CDR3 has 15 residues. The CDR3, as DNA: TGTGCCAGTAAGGGGCCGGGGGGAGAGGAGGAAAAACTGTTTTTT. It specifies CASKGPGGEEEKLFF.

The chain uses TRBV30 and TRBJ2-3; 12 bases are shared with TRBD2. Germline CDR1 GTSNPN, CDR2 SVGIG (reference sequence). CDR3 length equals 14 residues. The ends lost 1 base at V and 5 bases at J; junction bases unmatched: 1. CDR3 DNA sequence: TGTGCCTGGAGTGGACTAGCGGGAGTAGATACGCAGTATTTT. It specifies CAWSGLAGVDTQYF.

J is TRBJ2-1 and V is TRBV10-3; TRBD2 matches 9 bases. Germline V gene lookup returns CDR1 ENHRY and CDR2 SYGVKD. The junction had 7 bases not matched to a gene; V was cut back by 3 bases and J by 7 bases. The CDR3 contains 15 residues. The CDR3 protein is CAISDPGLAGNEQFF. The CDR3 DNA is TGTGCCATCAGTGACCCGGGACTAGCAGGGAATGAGCAGTTCTTC.

The chain combines TRBV5-4 with TRBJ1-1; tentatively, D is TRBD1 (5 bases). Germline CDR1 is SGHNT and CDR2 is YYREEE (reference sequence). Trimming removed 2 bases from V and 1 base from J, with 15 bases in between. This CDR3 spans 16 amino acids. As DNA, the CDR3 is TGTGCCAGCAGCTTTGGGGGAAGGGAGGGGAACACTGAAGCTTTCTTT. Translation gives CASSFGGREGNTEAFF.